A selection of T cell receptor beta chains follows, all from one sample in a study of CXCR3-negative and CXCR3-positive naive CD8 T cells. TCRdb reprocessed the 5' RACE reads and stores each CDR3 protein as one record, lacking DNA. Its table lists around 60,000 distinct CDR3 sequences. Sequenced material: naive CXCR3- CD8+ T cells from blood. These receptors were obtained from a human donor in good health. Some clones in this sample may be carry-over from other donors' samples. Each CDR3 is given with its conserved first and last residue. Clone size is not always given. Where it is, it says once, few, many or a class for expanded clones.

V gene	clone size	J gene	CDR3 protein
TRBV11-3	.	TRBJ2-1	CASGLGPGNNEQFF
TRBV5-1	.	TRBJ2-5	CASSDDPGLGETQYF
TRBV29-1	medium-sized	TRBJ2-5	CSVDRRETQYF
TRBV28	.	TRBJ2-3	CASSFNTDTQYF
TRBV7-3	.	TRBJ2-1	CASSPGAGGRYNEQFF
TRBV29-1	.	TRBJ2-2	CSFRAGNTGELFF
TRBV14	.	TRBJ2-7	CASSQTPGGSYEQYF
TRBV19	.	TRBJ2-6	CASSWGSGANVLTF
TRBV6-2/TRBV6-3	.	TRBJ2-7	CASRPADAYEQYF
TRBV9	.	TRBJ1-1	CASSVAGRMNTEAFF